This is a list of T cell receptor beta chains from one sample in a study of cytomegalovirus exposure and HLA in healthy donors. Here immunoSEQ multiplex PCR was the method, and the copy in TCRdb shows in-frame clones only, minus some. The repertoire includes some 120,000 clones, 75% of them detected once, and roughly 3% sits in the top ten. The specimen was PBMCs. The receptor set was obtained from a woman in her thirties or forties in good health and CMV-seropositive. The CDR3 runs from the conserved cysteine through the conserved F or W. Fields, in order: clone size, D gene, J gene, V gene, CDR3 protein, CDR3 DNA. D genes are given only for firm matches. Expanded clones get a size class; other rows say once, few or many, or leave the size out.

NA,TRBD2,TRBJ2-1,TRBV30,CAWSVTSGSYEQFF,TGTGCCTGGAGTGTAACTAGCGGGAGCTATGAGCAGTTCTTC
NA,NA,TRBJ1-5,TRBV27,CASSLYPDQPQHF,TGTGCCAGCAGTTTATACCCGGATCAGCCCCAGCATTTT
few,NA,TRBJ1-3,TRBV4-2,CASSQGTGVGNTIYF,TGTGCCAGCAGCCAAGGAACCGGAGTCGGAAACACCATATATTTT
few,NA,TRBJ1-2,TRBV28,CASSLTGGLGYGYTF,TGTGCCAGCAGTTTAACGGGGGGACTTGGCTATGGCTACACCTTC
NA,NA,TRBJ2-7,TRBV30,CAWGGAREQYF,TGTGCCTGGGGGGGGGCGAGAGAGCAGTACTTC
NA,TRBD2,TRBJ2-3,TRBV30,CASTLAGGSDTQYF,TGTGCCTCGACGCTAGCGGGAGGCTCAGATACGCAGTATTTT
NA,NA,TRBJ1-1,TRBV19,CASRTGGKVNTEAFF,TGTGCCAGTAGGACGGGGGGGAAGGTAAACACTGAAGCTTTCTTT
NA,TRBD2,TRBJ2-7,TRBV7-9,CASSQRETSYEQYF,TGTGCCAGCAGCCAGCGGGAGACTTCCTACGAGCAGTACTTC
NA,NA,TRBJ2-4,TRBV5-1,CASSLTFNTGENIQYF,TGCGCCAGCAGCTTGACCTTTAATACAGGAGAAAACATTCAGTACTTC
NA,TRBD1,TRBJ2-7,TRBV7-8,CASSRRAVGQSYEQYF,TGTGCCAGCAGCCGCCGGGCGGTGGGACAGTCCTACGAGCAGTACTTC
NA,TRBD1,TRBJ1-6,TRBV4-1,CASSPGQGSYNSPLHF,TGCGCCAGCAGCCCGGGACAGGGCTCCTATAATTCACCCCTCCACTTT
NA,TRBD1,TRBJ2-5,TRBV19,CASSPLTGGGETQYF,TGTGCCAGTAGTCCCTTGACAGGGGGCGGTGAGACCCAGTACTTC
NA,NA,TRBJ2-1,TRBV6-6,CASSYSPANEQFF,TGTGCCAGCAGTTATAGCCCGGCGAATGAGCAGTTCTTC
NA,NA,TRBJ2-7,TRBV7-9,CASSLVRSTGEQYF,TGTGCCAGCAGCTTAGTACGGTCAACCGGGGAGCAGTACTTC
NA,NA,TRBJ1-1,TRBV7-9,CSSRLGGTEAFF,TGTTCCAGCAGATTGGGAGGCACTGAAGCTTTCTTT
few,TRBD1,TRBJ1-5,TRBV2,CASRGPGQYNQPQHF,TGTGCCAGCAGGGGACCGGGACAGTACAATCAGCCCCAGCATTTT